This TCR beta chain derives from a study of T cells in localized non-small cell lung cancer. This clone has just a few counts. What it binds is not known. Trimming removed 4 bases from V and 6 bases from J; junction bases left unmatched: 5. This CDR3 comprises 14 residues. From germline, CDR1 is MNHGY and CDR2 SAAAGT. Whole-study results and caveats: Because only a single region of the tumor was sequenced, heterogeneity remains possible. The study linked higher blood T cell density to longer overall survival. Uninvolved adjacent lung showed the highest T cell clonality, exceeding tumor. In adjacent lung appeared a median around 56 of the top 100 tumor clones.

Sequencing used immunoSEQ multiplex PCR; TCRdb keeps in-frame clones, though not all of them. The data show 2,500 to 3,500 clones, around a sixth seen once. The source was lung tumor tissue, collected before any cancer treatment. The chain joins TRBV6-8 to TRBJ2-1; 8 bases match TRBD1. The sequence came from a man aged 35-69 years with stage I lung adenocarcinoma. This CDR3 is CASSWTGTGNEQFF. As DNA, the CDR3 is TGTGCCAGCAGTTGGACCGGGACAGGCAATGAGCAGTTCTTC.